The clone carrying this TCR beta chain was seen many times. The data were obtained in a study of Graves' ophthalmopathy and Graves' hyperthyroidism. At the level of the study: Stable hyperthyroidism meant no ophthalmopathy within 18 months of follow-up.

RNA transcripts yielded amplified TCR beta CDR3 regions. Amplification began with first-round RT-PCR using HTBI primers, then second-round multiplex PCR was performed. TCRdb used MiXCR to reprocess the multiplex PCR reads, holding one entry per CDR3 protein. The sample consists of some 1.1 million distinct CDR3 sequences, about 35% of them appearing once. Germline CDR1 and CDR2: SEHNR and FQNEAQ (reference sequence). There are 15 residues in the CDR3. Trimming shortened V by 1 base and J by 3 bases, and 13 bases separated the two germline ends. The chain has TRBV7-9 and TRBJ2-7; D is unclear. Specimen: peripheral blood or thyroid tissue (not recorded which). The TCR was taken from an adult man with Graves' hyperthyroidism. The CDR3 DNA sequence: TGTGCCAGCAGCTTAGTGGGCGAACCATACTACGAGCAGTACTTC. Its protein product is CASSLVGEPYYEQYF. Based on the CDR3 plus reference TRBV7-9 and TRBJ2-7, the full variable domain is DTGVSQNPRHKITKRGQNVTFRCDPISEHNRLYWYRQTLGQGPEFLTYFQNEAQLEKSRLLSDRFSAERPKGSFSTLEIQRTEQGDSAMYLCASSLVGEPYYEQYFGPGTRLTVT.